This record covers a single TCR beta chain. What it recognizes is unknown. Produced via immunoSEQ multiplex PCR; TCRdb's table is partial and in-frame only. The sample consists of approximately 1.9 million clones, around 95% of them appearing once. Naive CD8 cells lacked CD45RO, underwent positive selection for CCR7 and left out terminally differentiated effector memory CD45RA+ cells. This specimen comes from a study of shared clonotypes between healthy human individuals. The J segment lost 4 bases and the V segment lost 2 bases, leaving 8 bases of the junction unmatched. This CDR3 contains 17 residues. The germline V gene encodes CDR1 SGHTA and CDR2 FQGNSA. Study conclusions and caveats: Measured sharing among donors was expected to vary with sequencing depth.

This sequence joins TRBV7-2 and TRBJ2-4; 10 bases fit TRBD1. The receptor's source is a man between 18 and 29 years old in good health. Some clones in this sample may be carry-over from other donors' samples. The sample consisted of naive CD8+ T cells from PBMCs. The CDR3, as DNA: TGTGCCAGCAGCTTAAGTGGGACAGGGGACTTAAAAAACATTCAGTACTTC. This sequence encodes CASSLSGTGDLKNIQYF.